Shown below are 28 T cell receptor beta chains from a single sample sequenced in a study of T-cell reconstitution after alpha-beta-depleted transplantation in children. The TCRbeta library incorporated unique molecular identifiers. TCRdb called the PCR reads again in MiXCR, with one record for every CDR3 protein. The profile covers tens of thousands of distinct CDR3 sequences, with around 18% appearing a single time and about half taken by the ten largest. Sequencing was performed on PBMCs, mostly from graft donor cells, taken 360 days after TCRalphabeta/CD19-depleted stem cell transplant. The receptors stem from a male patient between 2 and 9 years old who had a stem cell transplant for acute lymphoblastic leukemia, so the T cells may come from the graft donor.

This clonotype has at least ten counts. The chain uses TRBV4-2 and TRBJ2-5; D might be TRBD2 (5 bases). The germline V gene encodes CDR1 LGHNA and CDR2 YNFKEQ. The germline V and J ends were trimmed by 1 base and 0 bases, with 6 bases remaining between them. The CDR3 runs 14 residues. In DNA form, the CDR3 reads TGTGCCAGCAGCCAAGCCGGGAACCAAGAGACCCAGTACTTC. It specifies CASSQAGNQETQYF.

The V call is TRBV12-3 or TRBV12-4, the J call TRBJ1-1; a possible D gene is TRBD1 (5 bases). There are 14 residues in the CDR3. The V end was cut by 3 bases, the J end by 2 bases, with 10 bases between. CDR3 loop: CASSLRGGNTEAFF. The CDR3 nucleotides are TGTGCCAGCAGTTTGAGGGGAGGAAACACTGAAGCTTTCTTT.

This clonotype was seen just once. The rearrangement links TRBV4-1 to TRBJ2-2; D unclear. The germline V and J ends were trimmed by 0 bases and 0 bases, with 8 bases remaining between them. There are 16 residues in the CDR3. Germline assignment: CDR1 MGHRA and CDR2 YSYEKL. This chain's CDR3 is CASSQDGRTNTGELFF. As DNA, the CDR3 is TGCGCCAGCAGCCAAGATGGCCGAACGAACACCGGGGAGCTGTTTTTT.

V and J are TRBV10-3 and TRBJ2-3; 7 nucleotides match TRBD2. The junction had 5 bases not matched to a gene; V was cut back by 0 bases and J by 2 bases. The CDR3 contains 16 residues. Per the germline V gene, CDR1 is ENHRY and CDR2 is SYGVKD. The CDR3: CAISESRRDYTDTQYF. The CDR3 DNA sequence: TGTGCCATCAGTGAGTCGCGGAGGGACTACACAGATACGCAGTATTTT.

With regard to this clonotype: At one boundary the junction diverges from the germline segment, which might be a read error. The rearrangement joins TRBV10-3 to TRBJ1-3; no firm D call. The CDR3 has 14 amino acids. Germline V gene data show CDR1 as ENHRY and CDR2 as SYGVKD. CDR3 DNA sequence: TGTGCCCTCAGGAGTACCATTTCTGGAAACACCATATATTTT. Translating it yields CALRSTISGNTIYF.

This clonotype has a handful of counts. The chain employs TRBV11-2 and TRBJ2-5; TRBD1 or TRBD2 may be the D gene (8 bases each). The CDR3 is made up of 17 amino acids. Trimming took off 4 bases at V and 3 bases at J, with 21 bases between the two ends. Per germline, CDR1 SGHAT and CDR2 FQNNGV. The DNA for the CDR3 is TGTGCCAGCAGCTCAAGAGGGACAGGCGGGAGGAAAGAGACCCAGTACTTC. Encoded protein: CASSSRGTGGRKETQYF.

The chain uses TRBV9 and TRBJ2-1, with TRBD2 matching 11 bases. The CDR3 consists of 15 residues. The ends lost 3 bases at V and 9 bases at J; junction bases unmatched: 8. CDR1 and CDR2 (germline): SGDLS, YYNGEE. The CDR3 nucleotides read TGTGCCAGCAGCGGCACTAGCGGGAGTCTCAGTGAGCAGTTCTTC. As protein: CASSGTSGSLSEQFF.

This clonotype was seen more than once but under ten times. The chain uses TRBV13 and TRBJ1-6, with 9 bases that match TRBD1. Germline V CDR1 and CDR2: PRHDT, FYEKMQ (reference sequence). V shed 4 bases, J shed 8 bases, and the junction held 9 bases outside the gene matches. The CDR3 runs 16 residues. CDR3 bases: TGTGCCAGCAGCTGGGAACGGGACAGGGACTATTCACCCCTCCACTTT. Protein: CASSWERDRDYSPLHF.

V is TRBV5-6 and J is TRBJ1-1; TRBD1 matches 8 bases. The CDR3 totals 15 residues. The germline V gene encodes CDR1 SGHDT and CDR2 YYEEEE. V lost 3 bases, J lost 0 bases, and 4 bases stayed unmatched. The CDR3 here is CASSWTGRMNTEAFF. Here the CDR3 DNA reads TGTGCCAGCAGCTGGACAGGGAGGATGAACACTGAAGCTTTCTTT.

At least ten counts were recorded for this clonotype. The CDR3, as DNA: TGTGCCAGCAGCATCGGACTAGCGGTCAATGAGCAGTTCTTC. This translates into CASSIGLAVNEQFF. The chain links TRBV6-5 to TRBJ2-1; 10 bases agree with TRBD2. The CDR3 extends over 14 amino acids. CDR1 MNHEY and CDR2 SVGAGI come from the germline V gene. V was clipped by 6 bases and J by 6 bases; unmatched bases: 5.

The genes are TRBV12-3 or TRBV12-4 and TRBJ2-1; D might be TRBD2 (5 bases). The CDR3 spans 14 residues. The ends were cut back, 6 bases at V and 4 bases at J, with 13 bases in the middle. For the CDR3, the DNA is TGTGCCAGCAGGCTATCCGGACTGTACAATGAGCAGTTCTTC. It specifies CASRLSGLYNEQFF.

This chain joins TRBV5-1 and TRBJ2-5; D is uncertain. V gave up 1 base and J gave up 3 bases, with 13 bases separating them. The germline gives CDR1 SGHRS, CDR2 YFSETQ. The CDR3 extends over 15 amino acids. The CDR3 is CASSLSPASKETQYF. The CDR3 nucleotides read TGCGCCAGCAGCTTGTCCCCCGCCTCAAAAGAGACCCAGTACTTC.

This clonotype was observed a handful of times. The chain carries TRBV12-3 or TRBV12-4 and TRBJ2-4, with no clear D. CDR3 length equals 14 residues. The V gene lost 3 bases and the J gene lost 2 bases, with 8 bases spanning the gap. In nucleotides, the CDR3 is TGTGCCAGCAGTTTTCGGGTTTCCAAAAACATTCAGTACTTC. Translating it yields CASSFRVSKNIQYF.

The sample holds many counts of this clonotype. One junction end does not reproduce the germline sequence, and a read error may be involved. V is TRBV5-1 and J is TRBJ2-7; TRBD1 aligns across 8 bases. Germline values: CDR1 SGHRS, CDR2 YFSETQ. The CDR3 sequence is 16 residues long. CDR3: CASSYLKTGVSDEQYF. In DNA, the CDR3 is TGCGCCAGCAGCTATCTTAAGACAGGGGTCTCCGACGAGCAGTACTTC.

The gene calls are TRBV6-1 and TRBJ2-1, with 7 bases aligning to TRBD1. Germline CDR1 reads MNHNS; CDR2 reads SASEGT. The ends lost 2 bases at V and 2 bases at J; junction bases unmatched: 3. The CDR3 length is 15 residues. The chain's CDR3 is CASSEWQGAYNEQFF. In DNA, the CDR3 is TGTGCCAGCAGTGAATGGCAGGGGGCCTACAATGAGCAGTTCTTC.

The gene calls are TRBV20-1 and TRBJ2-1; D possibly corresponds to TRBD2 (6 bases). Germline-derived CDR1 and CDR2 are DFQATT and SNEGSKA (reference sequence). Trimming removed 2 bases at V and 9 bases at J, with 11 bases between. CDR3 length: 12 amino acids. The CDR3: CSARKTSIEQFF. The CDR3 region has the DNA TGCAGTGCTAGAAAAACTAGCATTGAGCAGTTCTTC.

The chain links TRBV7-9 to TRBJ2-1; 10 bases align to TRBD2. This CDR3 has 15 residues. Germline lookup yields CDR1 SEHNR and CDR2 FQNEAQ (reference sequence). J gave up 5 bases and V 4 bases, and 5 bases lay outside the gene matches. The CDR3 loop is CASSSWTSGDNEQFF. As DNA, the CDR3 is TGTGCCAGCAGCTCGTGGACTAGCGGAGACAATGAGCAGTTCTTC.

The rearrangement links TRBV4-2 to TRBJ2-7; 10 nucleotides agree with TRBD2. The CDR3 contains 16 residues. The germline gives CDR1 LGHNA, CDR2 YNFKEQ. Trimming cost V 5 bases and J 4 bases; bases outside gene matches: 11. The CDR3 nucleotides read TGTGCCAGCAGCGGAAGCGGGAGGGCGGCTGGGTACGAGCAGTACTTC. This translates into CASSGSGRAAGYEQYF.

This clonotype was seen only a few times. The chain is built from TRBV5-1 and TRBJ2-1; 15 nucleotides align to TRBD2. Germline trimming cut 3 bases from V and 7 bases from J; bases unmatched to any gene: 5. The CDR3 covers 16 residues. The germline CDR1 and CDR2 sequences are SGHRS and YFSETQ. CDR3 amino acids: CASSSRGTSGGNEQFF. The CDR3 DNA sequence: TGCGCCAGCAGCTCGAGAGGGACTAGCGGGGGGAATGAGCAGTTCTTC.

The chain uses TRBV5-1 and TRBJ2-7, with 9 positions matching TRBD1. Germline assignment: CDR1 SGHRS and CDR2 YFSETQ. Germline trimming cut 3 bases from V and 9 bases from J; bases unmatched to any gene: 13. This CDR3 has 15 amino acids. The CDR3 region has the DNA TGCGCCAGCAGCTCGACAGGGGGTATATCGCCGTTGCAGTACTTC. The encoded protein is CASSSTGGISPLQYF. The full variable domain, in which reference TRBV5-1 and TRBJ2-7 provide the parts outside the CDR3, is KAGVTQTPRYLIKTRGQQVTLSCSPISGHRSVSWYQQTPGQGLQFLFEYFSETQRNKGNFPGRFSGRQFSNSRSEMNVSTLELGDSALYLCASSSTGGISPLQYFGPGTRLTVT.

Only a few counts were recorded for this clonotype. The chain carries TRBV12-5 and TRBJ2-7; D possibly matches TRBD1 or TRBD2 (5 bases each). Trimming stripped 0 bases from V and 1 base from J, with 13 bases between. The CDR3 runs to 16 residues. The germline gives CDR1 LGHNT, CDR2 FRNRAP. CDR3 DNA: TGTGCTAGTGGTTTGGTTCCCTGGGACCGTTCCTACGAGCAGTACTTC. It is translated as CASGLVPWDRSYEQYF.

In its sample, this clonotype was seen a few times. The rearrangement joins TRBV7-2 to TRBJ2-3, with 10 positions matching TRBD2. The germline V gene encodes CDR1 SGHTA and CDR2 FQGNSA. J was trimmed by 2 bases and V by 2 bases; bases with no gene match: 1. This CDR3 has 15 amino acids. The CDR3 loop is CASSLTSGNTDTQYF. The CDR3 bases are TGTGCCAGCAGCTTAACTAGCGGGAACACAGATACGCAGTATTTT. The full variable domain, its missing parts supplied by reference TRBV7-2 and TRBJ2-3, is GAGVSQSPSNKVTEKGKDVELRCDPISGHTALYWYRQSLGQGLEFLIYFQGNSAPDKSGLPSDRFSAERTGGSVSTLTIQRTQQEDSAVYLCASSLTSGNTDTQYFGPGTRLTVL.

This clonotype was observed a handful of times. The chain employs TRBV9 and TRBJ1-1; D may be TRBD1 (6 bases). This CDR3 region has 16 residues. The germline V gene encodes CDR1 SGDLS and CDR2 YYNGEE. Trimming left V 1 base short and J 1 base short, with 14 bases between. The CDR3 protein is CASSVIGGGRNTEAFF. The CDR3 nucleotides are TGTGCCAGCAGCGTAATTGGGGGGGGGCGGAACACTGAAGCTTTCTTT.

The CDR3 DNA reads as TGTGCCAGCTCCGGACTAGCGGCCTACAATGAGCAGTTCTTC. This sequence encodes CASSGLAAYNEQFF. The chain links TRBV5-5 to TRBJ2-1; 10 bases are a match to TRBD2. With V trimmed by 7 bases and J by 2 bases, 3 bases remained unmatched. Per germline, CDR1 SGHKS and CDR2 YYEKEE (reference sequence). The CDR3 is made up of 14 amino acids.

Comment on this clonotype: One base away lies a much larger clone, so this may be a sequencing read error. CDR3 sequence (DNA): TGCGCCAGCAGCTTGAACGTGAACACTGAAGCTTTCTTT. It specifies CASSLNVNTEAFF. The chain recombines TRBV5-1 with TRBJ1-1; no clear D gene. The V and J ends lost 1 base and 0 bases respectively, with 4 bases between them. Germline lookup yields CDR1 SGHRS and CDR2 YFSETQ. The CDR3 totals 13 residues.

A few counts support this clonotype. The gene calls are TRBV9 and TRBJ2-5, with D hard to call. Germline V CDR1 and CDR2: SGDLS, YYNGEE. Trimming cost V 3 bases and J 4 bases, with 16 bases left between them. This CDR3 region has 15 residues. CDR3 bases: TGTGCCAGCAGCGAGGAGCCCGTTGGTAGAGAGACCCAGTACTTC. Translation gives CASSEEPVGRETQYF.

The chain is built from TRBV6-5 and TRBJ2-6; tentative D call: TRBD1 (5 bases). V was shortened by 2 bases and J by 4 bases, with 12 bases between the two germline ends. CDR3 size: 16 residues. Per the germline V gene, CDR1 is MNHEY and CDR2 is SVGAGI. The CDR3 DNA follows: TGTGCCAGCAGTTACGGCAGGGTAGCCGGGGCCAACGTCCTGACTTTC. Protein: CASSYGRVAGANVLTF.

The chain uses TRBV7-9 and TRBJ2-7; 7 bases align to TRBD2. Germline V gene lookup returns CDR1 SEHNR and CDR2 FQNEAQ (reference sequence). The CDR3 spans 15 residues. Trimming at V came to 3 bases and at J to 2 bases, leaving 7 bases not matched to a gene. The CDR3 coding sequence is TGTGCCAGCAGCTTCGGGGCTAGCGGAACCTACGAGCAGTACTTC. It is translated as CASSFGASGTYEQYF.